The 15 T cell receptor beta chains listed next were all sequenced from one sample in a study. Adaptor-ligated barcode primers were used to amplify TRBV12-4/TRBJ1-2 clonotypes. Via MiXCR, TCRdb re-called the multiplex PCR reads, giving one row per CDR3 protein. Its table records more than 50 distinct CDR3 sequences. Source material: memory CD4+ T cells sorted from blood. The subset denotes: memory CD4+ T cells, CD4+CD45RO+CD25-. Receptors originate from a female donor with breast cancer.

This clonotype was seen ten or more times. The chain links TRBV12-3 or TRBV12-4 to TRBJ1-2; D ambiguous. V was cut by 7 bases and J by 9 bases, with 15 bases left in between. The CDR3 spans 12 residues. CDR3 nucleotides: TGTGCCAGCACCCCAATGACCAGGAGCTACACCTTC. Protein sequence: CASTPMTRSYTF.

The gene calls are TRBV12-3 or TRBV12-4 and TRBJ1-2; D is uncertain. The germline V and J ends were trimmed by 4 bases and 7 bases, with 7 bases remaining between them. The CDR3 runs 11 residues. In DNA form, the CDR3 reads TGTGCCAGCAGTTACCCGGTTGGCTACACCTTC. Translation: CASSYPVGYTF.

The chain employs TRBV12-3 or TRBV12-4 and TRBJ1-2, with a possible D match to TRBD1 (5 bases). There are 14 residues in the CDR3. The germline V and J ends were trimmed by 4 bases and 5 bases, with 14 bases remaining between them. The CDR3 spells CASSSRDSAYGYTF. The CDR3 DNA reads TGTGCCAGCAGTTCCAGGGACTCTGCGTATGGCTACACCTTC.

The sample holds a few counts of this clonotype. This chain links TRBV12-3 or TRBV12-4 with TRBJ1-2; D is possibly TRBD1 (6 bases). V was cut by 6 bases and J by 8 bases, with 16 bases left in between. The CDR3 is 13 amino acids. This chain's CDR3 is CASSLQGGRGYTF. In DNA, the CDR3 is TGTGCCAGCAGCCTACAGGGAGGTCGGGGCTACACCTTC.

J is TRBJ1-2 and V is TRBV12-3 or TRBV12-4; D is undetermined. The CDR3 runs to 13 residues. V was shortened by 6 bases and J by 7 bases, with 15 bases between the two germline ends. The CDR3 protein is CASSLSQVAGYTF. The CDR3 DNA sequence: TGTGCCAGCAGCTTATCCCAGGTAGCTGGCTACACCTTC.

This clonotype was counted many times. This chain links TRBV12-3 or TRBV12-4 with TRBJ1-2, with D uncertain. V was trimmed by 4 bases and J by 8 bases, leaving 11 bases between them. CDR3 length: 12 amino acids. This chain's CDR3 is CASSYPGLGYTF. The CDR3 DNA is TGTGCCAGCAGTTACCCCGGGTTGGGCTACACCTTC.

The V and J genes are TRBV12-3 or TRBV12-4 and TRBJ1-2; a possible D gene is TRBD1 (5 bases). The germline V and J ends were trimmed by 6 bases and 7 bases, with 30 bases remaining between them. The CDR3 loop spans 18 amino acids. The CDR3 reads CASSRPPREGSIWRGYTF. DNA for the CDR3: TGTGCCAGCAGCCGCCCACCGAGGGAGGGGTCGATCTGGCGTGGCTACACCTTC.

This clonotype was seen ten or more times. The chain has TRBV12-3 or TRBV12-4 and TRBJ1-2; D is ambiguous. The CDR3 totals 13 residues. Trimming took 1 base from V and 2 from J, leaving 5 bases between them. CDR3 residues: CASSLGGNYGYTF. The CDR3 DNA follows: TGTGCCAGCAGTTTAGGCGGGAACTATGGCTACACCTTC.

This clonotype was detected only a few times. The rearrangement uses TRBV12-3 or TRBV12-4 and TRBJ1-2, with D unclear. The CDR3 covers 13 residues. Trimming took off 4 bases at V and 4 bases at J, with 10 bases between the two ends. The CDR3 sequence is CASSSGRLYGYTF. The CDR3 DNA sequence: TGTGCCAGCAGTTCGGGCAGGCTCTATGGCTACACCTTC.

Relative to its sample, this clonotype is hyperexpanded. The chain combines TRBV12-3 or TRBV12-4 with TRBJ1-2, with D hard to call. V was cut by 6 bases and J by 7 bases, with 12 bases left in between. The CDR3 sequence is 12 residues long. Here the CDR3 DNA reads TGTGCCAGCAGCTGGAGACGGGGTGGCTACACCTTC. Protein sequence: CASSWRRGGYTF.

This chain joins TRBV12-3 or TRBV12-4 and TRBJ1-2, with TRBD1 identical over 8 bases. With V trimmed by 6 bases and J by 7 bases, 10 bases remained unmatched. The CDR3 is made up of 14 amino acids. CDR3 in DNA: TGTGCCAGCAGCCAAACGGACAGGGCCTTTGGCTACACCTTC. It codes for CASSQTDRAFGYTF.

This chain uses TRBV12-3 or TRBV12-4 with TRBJ1-2; D remains unclear. CDR3 length: 14 residues. V lost 5 bases and J lost 5, with 15 bases in between. CDR3 region: CASSPRTATYGYTF. As DNA, the CDR3 is TGTGCCAGCAGTCCGAGGACGGCTACGTATGGCTACACCTTC.

By frequency in the sample, this clonotype is hyperexpanded (1% or more). The genes are TRBV12-3 or TRBV12-4 and TRBJ1-2; no reliable D call. V lost 5 bases, J lost 2 bases, and 12 bases lay in between. The CDR3 runs 14 residues. The CDR3: CASSIGRLNYGYTF. CDR3 DNA sequence: TGTGCCAGCAGTATCGGACGCCTAAACTATGGCTACACCTTC.

This chain connects TRBV12-3 or TRBV12-4 to TRBJ1-2, with 7 bases aligning to TRBD1. Trimming at V came to 6 bases and at J to 4 bases, leaving 5 bases not matched to a gene. CDR3 length: 13 amino acids. This CDR3 is CASSWTGLYGYTF. Written as DNA, the CDR3 is TGTGCCAGCAGCTGGACAGGCCTCTATGGCTACACCTTC.

With regard to this clonotype: This CDR3 is missing its conserved last phenylalanine or tryptophan, likely due to a read error. No DNA is shown, since the ends of the CDR3 on it are uncertain; the CDR3 is the one TCRdb lists. The V and J genes are TRBV12-3 or TRBV12-4 and TRBJ1-2. The CDR3 totals 11 residues, both ends included. The CDR3 sequence is CASGQKLWLHL.